Below, one T cell receptor (beta chain) is given with its context. Its antigen remains unknown. CDR3 length: 12 amino acids. Germline CDR1 and CDR2: SGHVS and FQNEAQ. The germline V and J ends were trimmed by 6 bases and 6 bases, with 8 bases remaining between them. Using its own MiXCR run on the RACE reads, TCRdb lists one record per CDR3 protein. The repertoire holds around 120,000 distinct CDR3 sequences, with about an eighth as singletons. Time point in this sample: patch test 1, 2 weeks after DPC sensitization. As for treatment: therapeutic diphenylcyclopropenone sensitization with weekly scalp DPC. The data derive from a study of human T cells and chemical hapten exposure. As for the study in general: Throughout a study of about 24 weeks, patients underwent weekly scalp administration of diphenylcyclopropenone doses. Variation in per-sample TCR yields came mainly from small pooled library volume differences. Findings of the study overall: Expanded TCRs made up significantly more big CDR3 similarity clusters than controls did.

V is TRBV7-8 and J is TRBJ2-2, with D unclear. Here the sequenced sample was whole blood, taken in connection with sensitization to the hapten diphenylcyclopropenone (DPC). This clonotype originated in a man between 18 and 29 years old with alopecia areata. Some clones in this sample may be carry-over from other donors' samples. The CDR3 nucleotides read TGTGCCAGCAGGTCGTCTGCCGGGGAGCTGTTTTTT. Amino acid sequence: CASRSSAGELFF.